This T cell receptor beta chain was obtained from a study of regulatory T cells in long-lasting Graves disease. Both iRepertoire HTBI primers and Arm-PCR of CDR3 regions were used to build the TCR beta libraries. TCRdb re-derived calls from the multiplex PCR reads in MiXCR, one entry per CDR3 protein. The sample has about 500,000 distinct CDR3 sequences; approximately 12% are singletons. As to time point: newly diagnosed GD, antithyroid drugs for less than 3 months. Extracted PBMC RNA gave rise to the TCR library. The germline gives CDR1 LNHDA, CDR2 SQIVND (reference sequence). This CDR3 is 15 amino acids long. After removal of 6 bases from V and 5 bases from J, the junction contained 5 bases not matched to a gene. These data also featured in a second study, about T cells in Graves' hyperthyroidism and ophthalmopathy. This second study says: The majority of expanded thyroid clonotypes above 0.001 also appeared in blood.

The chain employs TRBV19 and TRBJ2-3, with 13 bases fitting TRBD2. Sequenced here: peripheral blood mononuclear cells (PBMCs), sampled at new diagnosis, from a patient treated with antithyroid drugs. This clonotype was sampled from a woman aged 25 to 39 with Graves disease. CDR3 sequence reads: CASRLAGGPGDTQYF. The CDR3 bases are TGTGCCAGTAGACTAGCGGGAGGGCCGGGAGATACGCAGTATTTT.